This record looks at one TCR beta chain sequence and its context. What it binds is unknown. Second-dose intervals near 4 or 12 weeks were combined. This entry is derived from a study of T cell responses to AZD1222 COVID-19 vaccine. Study results and caveats: Spike-specific TCR breadth and depth grew following two AZD1222 doses. Dominant at 160-218 and 743-854, vaccine-associated CD4 TCRs also spanned spike.

Only in-frame clones appear in the TCRdb table, and some are missing; sequencing was by immunoSEQ multiplex PCR. The data show 90,000 to 100,000 clones, with approximately 88% seen just once and roughly an eighth held by the top ten. Germline CDR1 reads MNHEY; CDR2 reads SVGAGI. The V end lost 4 bases, the J end lost 3 bases, and 15 bases lay between the germline ends. The length of the CDR3 is 15 residues. Sequences were derived from peripheral blood, sampled 28 days after the second AZD1222 dose. The chain combines TRBV6-5 with TRBJ1-2; no reliable D call. The sequence derives from an adult who received the AZD1222 COVID-19 vaccine. The CDR3 region is CASSSLLDGDYGYTF. CDR3 coding DNA: TGTGCCAGCAGTTCCCTCTTAGACGGAGACTATGGCTACACCTTC.